The 31 T cell receptor beta chains given below trace back to one sample, sequenced in a study of patients and donors after allogeneic stem cell transplantation. TCRdb called the RT-PCR reads again in MiXCR, with one record for every CDR3 protein. The data contain about a million distinct CDR3 sequences, 18% of them seen just once; the ten biggest clones take up 5% to 6.5%. Sequencing was performed on blood, either unsorted or a sorted T cell fraction (not recorded which). The receptor source for this set is a human donor who was either an allogeneic HSCT recipient or a stem cell or donor lymphocyte infusion donor (not recorded which). It is not recorded whose cells these are; they may come from a transplant donor.

This clonotype was recorded a few times. The gene calls are TRBV4-1 and TRBJ1-1, with D uncertain. The CDR3 totals 12 residues. Trimming shortened V by 3 bases and J by 7 bases, and 9 bases separated the two germline ends. Germline lookup yields CDR1 MGHRA and CDR2 YSYEKL. The DNA of the CDR3 is TGCGCCAGCAGCCAGCCCCTCGGTGAAGCTTTCTTT. Its translation: CASSQPLGEAFF.

In this sample, this clonotype turned up a few times. This chain connects TRBV14 to TRBJ2-3; D may be TRBD1 (5 bases). V was shortened by 4 bases and J by 2 bases, with 22 bases between the two germline ends. Per the germline V gene, CDR1 is SGHDN and CDR2 is FVKESK. The CDR3 sequence is 18 residues long. The CDR3 DNA reads as TGTGCCAGCAGCCCTCAGGTGGGGCTATATTCACTCACAGATACGCAGTATTTT. Translating it yields CASSPQVGLYSLTDTQYF.

The rearrangement uses TRBV18 and TRBJ2-1; D is ambiguous. The V gene's germline CDR1 is KGHSH and CDR2 LQKENI. V lost 0 bases and J 4 bases, leaving 10 bases between the germline ends. The CDR3 spans 15 residues. CDR3 residues: CASSPPGKNYNEQFF. The CDR3 region has the DNA TGTGCCAGCTCACCACCAGGGAAAAATTACAATGAGCAGTTCTTC.

CDR3 protein: CASLTWTGELFF. CDR3 DNA sequence: TGTGCCAGCCTGACGTGGACCGGGGAGCTGTTTTTT. This sequence joins TRBV2 and TRBJ2-2; no clear D. Germline loops: CDR1 SNHLY, CDR2 FYNNEI. The CDR3 is 12 residues long. Trimming removed 8 bases at V and 5 bases at J, with 9 bases between.

This clonotype has a handful of counts. V and J are TRBV27 and TRBJ1-2; no clear D gene. This CDR3 has 17 residues. V gave up 6 bases and J gave up 3 bases, with 23 bases separating them. Germline CDR1 is MNHEY and CDR2 is SMNVEV (reference sequence). CDR3 in DNA: TGTGCCAGCAGGGGATCGGTCCCCGGACCGGCGGACTATGGCTACACCTTC. Protein product: CASRGSVPGPADYGYTF.

This chain connects TRBV12-3 or TRBV12-4 to TRBJ2-1; the D call may be TRBD1 or TRBD2 (6 bases each). The CDR3 length is 17 residues. Trimming removed 2 bases from V and 2 bases from J, with 16 bases in between. The CDR3 DNA reads as TGTGCCAGCAGTTTAAGGGCGGGACGGGACACCTACAATGAGCAGTTCTTC. This gives the protein CASSLRAGRDTYNEQFF.

V is TRBV29-1 and J is TRBJ1-2, with a weak D call TRBD1 (6 bases). The germline V gene has CDR1 SQVTM and CDR2 ANQGSEA. The CDR3 extends over 16 amino acids. Trimming left V 3 bases short and J 2 bases short, with 19 bases between. As DNA, the CDR3 is TGCAGCGTTGAGGGGGTCAGGGGAAAGGGAAACTATGGCTACACCTTC. Residues: CSVEGVRGKGNYGYTF.

This chain joins TRBV5-1 and TRBJ2-5, with 8 bases that match TRBD1. J was trimmed by 1 base and V by 2 bases; bases with no gene match: 4. Germline lookup yields CDR1 SGHRS and CDR2 YFSETQ. The CDR3 loop spans 15 amino acids. This CDR3 is CASSLGQGRQETQYF. CDR3 sequence (DNA): TGCGCCAGCAGCTTAGGACAGGGCCGCCAAGAGACCCAGTACTTC.

The V call is TRBV30, the J call TRBJ1-1; D might be TRBD1 (6 bases). V was trimmed by 0 bases and J by 10 bases, leaving 12 bases between them. Germline V gene sequence: CDR1 GTSNPN, CDR2 SVGIG (reference sequence). The CDR3 is made up of 12 amino acids. The CDR3 reads CAWSVRGGRAFF. The CDR3 DNA sequence: TGTGCCTGGAGTGTACGTGGGGGGCGAGCTTTCTTT.

The chain has TRBV6-1 and TRBJ2-2, with D possibly matching TRBD1 (6 bases). Germline V gene data show CDR1 as MNHNS and CDR2 as SASEGT. V lost 4 bases and J lost 2, with 14 bases in between. The CDR3 totals 16 residues. This chain's CDR3 is CASSVRTGLNTGELFF. The DNA of the CDR3 is TGTGCCAGCAGTGTTCGAACAGGGCTCAACACCGGGGAGCTGTTTTTT.

This rearrangement joins TRBV29-1 to TRBJ2-1; 10 nucleotides line up with TRBD2. V lost 6 bases, J lost 8 bases, and 4 bases stayed unmatched. The CDR3 runs to 12 residues. Germline CDR1 and CDR2: SQVTM and ANQGSEA. CDR3 region: CSVGTSAHEQFF. The CDR3 nucleotides are TGCAGCGTGGGGACTAGCGCCCATGAGCAGTTCTTC.

This clonotype has more than one count but fewer than ten. CDR3 sequence: CASSFLPLSDTEAFF. CDR3 bases: TGTGCCAGCAGCTTTTTACCCTTGAGTGACACTGAAGCTTTCTTT. The chain recombines TRBV7-9 with TRBJ1-1; D uncertain. V dropped 3 bases and J dropped 3 bases, with 14 bases sitting between them. CDR1 is SEHNR and CDR2 is FQNEAQ in the germline V gene (reference sequence). The CDR3 extends over 15 amino acids.

This clonotype was detected a few times. Here the CDR3 reads CASSISEDRGIAEQYF. The CDR3 DNA reads TGTGCCAGCAGTATCAGCGAGGACAGGGGGATTGCCGAGCAGTACTTC. This chain joins TRBV2 and TRBJ2-7; TRBD1 matches 10 bases. This CDR3 spans 16 amino acids. Looked up from germline, CDR1 is SNHLY and CDR2 is FYNNEI. V was pared by 5 bases and J by 6 bases, with 13 bases of the junction left unmatched.

This clonotype showed up just a few times. This sequence joins TRBV5-1 and TRBJ1-2, with D possibly being TRBD1 (6 bases). The CDR3 contains 13 residues. V lost 1 base and J lost 6, with 10 bases in between. CDR1 and CDR2 (germline): SGHRS, YFSETQ. The CDR3 reads CASSLRAGDGYTF. The CDR3 nucleotides read TGCGCCAGCAGCTTGCGGGCAGGGGATGGCTACACCTTC. The full variable domain, its missing parts supplied by reference TRBV5-1 and TRBJ1-2, is KAGVTQTPRYLIKTRGQQVTLSCSPISGHRSVSWYQQTPGQGLQFLFEYFSETQRNKGNFPGRFSGRQFSNSRSEMNVSTLELGDSALYLCASSLRAGDGYTFGSGTRLTVV.

This clonotype was found a few times. The CDR3 region has the DNA TGTGCCACCAGCGAGGGGAGACAGTTCTACGAGCAGTACTTC. It codes for CATSEGRQFYEQYF. The chain carries TRBV15 and TRBJ2-7; D tentatively reads TRBD1 or TRBD2 (5 bases each). Between the trimmed V and J ends, which lost 5 bases and 3 bases, there was a span of 14 bases. CDR1 is LNHNV, CDR2 YYDKDF, per germline (reference sequence). This CDR3 region has 14 residues.

V is TRBV7-9 and J is TRBJ2-7, with 11 bases aligning to TRBD1. The trim removed 1 base at V and 6 bases at J, leaving 5 bases unmatched. The CDR3 covers 15 residues. Germline-derived CDR1 and CDR2 are SEHNR and FQNEAQ (reference sequence). CDR3 DNA sequence: TGTGCCAGCAGCTTAGAGGGGACAGGGGGACTCGAGCAGTACTTC. It encodes CASSLEGTGGLEQYF.

The rearrangement links TRBV15 to TRBJ2-3; 7 bases fit TRBD2. CDR3 length: 14 amino acids. The germline gives CDR1 LNHNV, CDR2 YYDKDF (reference sequence). V trimming: 3 bases; J trimming: 9 bases; junction bases outside the gene matches: 9. The CDR3 sequence is CATSSILAAGTQYF. The CDR3 bases are TGTGCCACCAGCAGTATTCTAGCGGCGGGGACGCAGTATTTT.

The chain combines TRBV12-3 or TRBV12-4 with TRBJ1-2, with D unclear. V dropped 6 bases and J dropped 1 base, with 12 bases sitting between them. The CDR3 loop spans 14 amino acids. The CDR3, as DNA: TGTGCCAGCAGCCTACAAAGTAATAACTATGGCTACACCTTC. Its translation is CASSLQSNNYGYTF.

This chain connects TRBV12-3 or TRBV12-4 to TRBJ2-4, with no clear D. The CDR3 is made up of 12 amino acids. V dropped 2 bases and J dropped 5 bases, with 4 bases sitting between them. The chain's CDR3 is CASSLWENIQYF. The CDR3 DNA follows: TGTGCCAGCAGTTTATGGGAAAACATTCAGTACTTC.

The rearrangement joins TRBV21-1 to TRBJ2-7; the D call in the table, TRBD1, was not verified against the DNA. TRBV21-1 counts as a pseudogene. This CDR3 has 12 amino acids. CDR3 sequence (DNA): TGTGCCATCTCGGGGGCCCCCTACGAGCAGTACTTC. Translation gives CAISGAPYEQYF.

This clonotype turned up a few times. The chain uses TRBV29-1 and TRBJ1-2; 8 bases are shared with TRBD1. This CDR3 region has 13 residues. After removal of 4 bases from V and 4 bases from J, the junction contained 5 bases not matched to a gene. CDR1 SQVTM and CDR2 ANQGSEA come from the germline V gene. The CDR3 DNA sequence: TGCAGCGTTGGGCGGACAGGGACCTATGGCTACACCTTC. Amino acid sequence: CSVGRTGTYGYTF.

In its sample, this clonotype was seen a few times. J is TRBJ1-5 and V is TRBV6-5, with D perhaps TRBD1 (5 bases). Trimming pared 3 bases from V and 5 bases from J, leaving 11 bases between. There are 14 residues in the CDR3. CDR1 and CDR2 from the germline V gene are MNHEY and SVGAGI. CDR3 nucleotide sequence: TGTGCCAGCAGTTATGGGCCGGGGGATCAGCCCCAGCATTTT. It is translated as CASSYGPGDQPQHF.

This clonotype was picked up a small number of times. This CDR3 is CASSLDRVNEKLFF. The CDR3 DNA sequence: TGTGCCAGCAGCTTGGACAGGGTTAATGAAAAACTGTTTTTT. The chain links TRBV2 to TRBJ1-4; 8 nucleotides agree with TRBD1. This CDR3 has 14 amino acids. The junction had 4 bases not matched to a gene; V was cut back by 6 bases and J by 4 bases. Germline-derived CDR1 and CDR2 are SNHLY and FYNNEI.

This clonotype was seen a few times. This chain joins TRBV6-2 or TRBV6-3 and TRBJ2-3; D call uncertain. V was clipped by 2 bases and J by 0 bases, with 9 bases between them. CDR1 and CDR2 from the germline V gene are MNHEY and SVGEGT. This CDR3 contains 15 residues. Here the CDR3 DNA reads TGTGCCAGCAGTTACGAAGAGGCTAGCACAGATACGCAGTATTTT. This sequence encodes CASSYEEASTDTQYF.

The chain couples TRBV7-2 to TRBJ2-3; D unclear. V lost 5 bases and J lost 6, with 18 bases in between. CDR3 length equals 15 residues. CDR1 SGHTA and CDR2 FQGNSA come from the germline V gene. This CDR3 reads CASSPNSGAFDTQYF. For the CDR3, the DNA is TGTGCCAGCAGCCCTAACTCCGGAGCGTTCGATACGCAGTATTTT.

V is TRBV12-3 or TRBV12-4 and J is TRBJ2-7, with 7 nucleotides matching TRBD2. The J segment lost 5 bases and the V segment lost 3 bases, leaving 7 bases of the junction unmatched. The length of the CDR3 is 14 residues. The CDR3 loop reads CASSFRRELHEQYF. The CDR3 nucleotides are TGTGCCAGCAGTTTCCGGCGGGAGCTCCACGAGCAGTACTTC.

There are a few counts of this clonotype. The chain joins TRBV6-5 to TRBJ2-7; 11 bases line up with TRBD2. In germline, CDR1 is MNHEY, CDR2 SVGAGI. The CDR3 contains 16 residues. V dropped 2 bases and J dropped 7; count of bases not matched to a gene: 10. The CDR3 is CASSYTSGTSGKEQYF. CDR3 nucleotide sequence: TGTGCCAGCAGTTACACTTCCGGGACTAGCGGTAAGGAGCAGTACTTC.

This clonotype occurred a few times. The chain recombines TRBV24-1 with TRBJ2-1; 11 bases agree with TRBD2. From germline, CDR1 is KGHDR and CDR2 SFDVKD. With V trimmed by 1 base and J by 1 base, 2 bases remained unmatched. The CDR3 sequence is 17 residues long. The CDR3: CATSDFLAGGSYNEQFF. DNA of the CDR3: TGTGCCACCAGTGATTTTCTAGCGGGAGGTTCCTACAATGAGCAGTTCTTC.

With regard to this clonotype: Compared with germline, one end of the junction differs, possibly owing to a read error. The chain uses TRBV20-1 and TRBJ2-3; 7 bases map to TRBD2. The CDR3 consists of 11 residues. Per germline, CDR1 DFQATT and CDR2 SNEGSKA (reference sequence). The CDR3 nucleotides read TGCAGTGCTAGAGATGGGGGGAGGGCCATTTTT. This gives the protein CSARDGGRAIF.

The chain recombines TRBV5-5 with TRBJ2-1, with D uncertain. The CDR3 is made up of 12 amino acids. Germline V gives CDR1 SGHKS, CDR2 YYEKEE (reference sequence). Between the trimmed V and J ends, which lost 0 bases and 8 bases, there was a span of 6 bases. This chain's CDR3 is CASSLAMDEQFF. The CDR3 nucleotides read TGTGCCAGCAGCTTGGCGATGGATGAGCAGTTCTTC.

This clonotype appeared a few times. The chain uses TRBV5-5 and TRBJ2-5; D perhaps matches TRBD2 (5 bases). Germline V gives CDR1 SGHKS, CDR2 YYEKEE (reference sequence). The CDR3 spans 14 residues. V was cut by 4 bases and J by 5 bases, with 15 bases left in between. CDR3 coding DNA: TGTGCCAGCAGCCAATCTACTCGAGGGGAGACCCAGTACTTC. It codes for CASSQSTRGETQYF. Full variable domain (missing parts from reference TRBV5-5 and TRBJ2-5): DAGVTQSPTHLIKTRGQQVTLRCSPISGHKSVSWYQQVLGQGPQFIFQYYEKEERGRGNFPDRFSARQFPNYSSELNVNALLLGDSALYLCASSQSTRGETQYFGPGTRLLVL.